The entry below gives a single T cell receptor beta chain sequence along with its context. The data were taken from a study of graft-versus-host responses after intestinal transplantation. The CDR3 has 15 amino acids. CDR1 is SGHVS, CDR2 FQNEAQ, per germline. The V end lost 5 bases, the J end lost 8 bases, and 18 bases lay between the germline ends. The method was immunoSEQ multiplex PCR; TCRdb's version includes in-frame clones alone and lacks a portion of them. The table includes around 25,000 clones, approximately 93% detected once. This receptor was taken from a human patient who received an intestinal transplant, so some T cells may come from the graft donor. The rearrangement uses TRBV7-8 and TRBJ1-4; D is possibly TRBD1 (5 bases). The sample here was PBMCs, taken 156 days after intestinal transplant. CDR3: CASSGSMPGREKLFF. The CDR3 DNA sequence: TGTGCCAGCAGCGGAAGCATGCCAGGGCGGGAAAAACTGTTTTTT.